The sequence of this T cell receptor (beta chain) was determined in a study of blood T cells in healthy people across ages. General study findings and limits: Versus aged donors, long-lived donors had higher diversity and more naive CD4+ cells. Per million T cells, TCR beta diversity dropped roughly linearly as age increased. Strong correlation was found linking TCR beta diversity to naive T cell percentage.

Through a sample-barcoded 5' primer and a J-beta primer mix, a second PCR was run for roughly 6 to 11 cycles. MiXCR, applied by TCRdb to the 5' RACE reads, yields one record per CDR3 protein. This sample yields 1.4 million to 1.5 million distinct CDR3 sequences, of which approximately 38% are seen a single time; 6.5% to 10% belongs to the top ten. This clonotype was found a few times. Antigen unknown. Sample donors were healthy Caucasian individuals that came from Russia, aged about 6 to 100. Germline CDR1 reads MNHNS; CDR2 reads SASEGT. J was trimmed by 3 bases and V by 6 bases; bases with no gene match: 3. This CDR3 region has 13 residues.

The clonotype was recovered from a woman younger than 35 in good health. This chain joins TRBV6-1 and TRBJ2-7; TRBD2 agrees at 9 bases. The sample consisted of blood. CDR3 bases: TGTGCCAGCAGGCGGGAGGGCCACTACGAGCAGTACTTC. The encoded protein is CASRREGHYEQYF.